The 20 T cell receptor beta chains listed next were all sequenced from one sample in a study of T-cell reconstitution after alpha-beta-depleted transplantation in children. Preparing the TCRbeta library involved the use of unique molecular identifiers. MiXCR, run by TCRdb on the PCR reads, gives a single entry per CDR3 protein. This sample has over 150,000 distinct CDR3 sequences, with around 5.9% found just once. Sequenced material: PBMCs, taken before TCRalphabeta/CD19-depleted stem cell transplant. These receptors came from a girl less than two years old with combined immunodeficiency, due to receive a stem cell transplant.

This clonotype came up a few times. The V call is TRBV5-5, the J call TRBJ1-5, with D perhaps matching TRBD1 (5 bases). Germline V gene sequence: CDR1 SGHKS, CDR2 YYEKEE (reference sequence). This CDR3 comprises 15 residues. V lost 4 bases and J lost 5, with 16 bases in between. The CDR3 here is CASSPFVGTDQPQHF. The CDR3 coding sequence is TGTGCCAGCAGCCCCTTCGTCGGGACGGATCAGCCCCAGCATTTT.

This clonotype was seen a handful of times. The chain is built from TRBV5-6 and TRBJ2-7; TRBD1 matches at 9 bases. The ends lost 4 bases at V and 1 base at J; junction bases unmatched: 6. The CDR3 is 15 residues long. Germline-derived CDR1 and CDR2 are SGHDT and YYEEEE. CDR3 region: CASSGTGQGSYEQYF. The CDR3 DNA follows: TGTGCCAGCAGCGGGACGGGACAGGGATCCTACGAGCAGTACTTC.

This clonotype was detected many times. This chain uses TRBV4-3 with TRBJ1-6; no definite D call. V lost 4 bases and J lost 5, with 12 bases in between. CDR1 is LGHNA, CDR2 YSLEER, per germline. The CDR3 has 15 amino acids. The CDR3 loop is CASSPSRVDNSPLHF. For the CDR3, the DNA is TGCGCCAGCAGCCCATCCCGGGTGGATAATTCACCCCTCCACTTT.

Points on this clonotype: Without the conserved terminal phenylalanine or tryptophan, this CDR3 likely stems from a read error. The chain has TRBV25-1 and TRBJ2-7; tentatively, D is TRBD1 or TRBD2 (6 bases each). CDR1 and CDR2 (germline): MGHDK, SYGVNS. The CDR3 loop spans 16 amino acids. Between the trimmed V and J ends, which lost 1 base and 2 bases, there was a span of 15 bases. The chain's CDR3 is CASSEWGEDSAYEQYL. Written as DNA, the CDR3 is TGTGCCAGCAGTGAATGGGGGGAGGACAGCGCCTACGAGCAGTACTTA.

This clonotype was counted at least ten times. This chain joins TRBV9 and TRBJ2-7; no clear D. There are 14 residues in the CDR3. V was trimmed by 4 bases and J by 0 bases, leaving 11 bases between them. CDR1 SGDLS and CDR2 YYNGEE come from the germline V gene. CDR3 coding DNA: TGTGCCAGCAGCCTCGAACCTTCCTCCTACGAGCAGTACTTC. This encodes CASSLEPSSYEQYF.

This clonotype was observed many times. V and J are TRBV20-1 and TRBJ2-1, with 9 bases matching TRBD1. V gave up 3 bases and J gave up 2 bases; unmatched junction bases: 5. Germline assignment: CDR1 DFQATT and CDR2 SNEGSKA (reference sequence). This CDR3 comprises 15 residues. CDR3 coding DNA: TGCAGTGCTAGGGGCCGGGACAGGGCCTACAATGAGCAGTTCTTC. It encodes CSARGRDRAYNEQFF.

The chain recombines TRBV7-8 with TRBJ2-2; the D call may be TRBD1 or TRBD2 (5 bases each). CDR1 SGHVS and CDR2 FQNEAQ come from the germline V gene. The CDR3 consists of 16 residues. V was clipped by 5 bases and J by 3 bases, with 16 bases between them. CDR3 sequence reads: CASSPPPGRHTGELFF. The CDR3 nucleotides read TGTGCCAGCAGCCCCCCACCGGGACGTCACACCGGGGAGCTGTTTTTT.

This clonotype showed up many times. The chain uses TRBV11-2 and TRBJ2-3, with a weak D call TRBD2 (5 bases). The V end lost 5 bases, the J end lost 4 bases, and 16 bases lay between the germline ends. CDR1 is SGHAT, CDR2 FQNNGV, per germline. The CDR3 covers 15 residues. The CDR3 coding sequence is TGTGCCAGCAGCCCCCCCTGGGGAGCCCCAGATACGCAGTATTTT. It is translated as CASSPPWGAPDTQYF. Drawing the rest from reference TRBV11-2 and TRBJ2-3, the complete variable domain is EAGVAQSPRYKIIEKRQSVAFWCNPISGHATLYWYQQILGQGPKLLIQFQNNGVVDDSQLPKDRFSAERLKGVDSTLKIQPAKLEDSAVYLCASSPPWGAPDTQYFGPGTRLTVL.

There are many counts of this clonotype. The chain employs TRBV7-8 and TRBJ2-5; perhaps TRBD1 as D (6 bases). Germline V gene data show CDR1 as SGHVS and CDR2 as FQNEAQ. CDR3 length: 15 residues. V lost 3 bases and J lost 10, with 21 bases in between. CDR3 region: CASSFQSGTRNVQYF. The DNA of the CDR3 is TGTGCCAGCAGCTTCCAATCCGGGACAAGGAATGTCCAGTACTTC.

This clonotype has ten or more counts. V gene TRBV6-2 or TRBV6-3 combines with J gene TRBJ1-1; D is undetermined. Per the germline V gene, CDR1 is MNHEY and CDR2 is SVGEGT. Trimming removed 2 bases at V and 2 bases at J, with 6 bases between. The length of the CDR3 is 13 residues. CDR3 DNA: TGTGCCAGCAGTTACATCTACAACACTGAAGCTTTCTTT. Amino acids: CASSYIYNTEAFF.

This clonotype has a count of ten or more. The rearrangement uses TRBV28 and TRBJ2-7; TRBD1 aligns across 7 bases. CDR3 length equals 16 residues. CDR1 is MDHEN and CDR2 is SYDVKM in the germline V gene. With 7 bases clipped from V and 3 bases from J, the junction kept 15 bases outside the gene matches. The CDR3: CASIPVVTGSIYEQYF. DNA of the CDR3: TGTGCCAGCATCCCGGTGGTGACAGGGTCTATCTACGAGCAGTACTTC.

This clonotype showed up many times. The rearrangement uses TRBV28 and TRBJ2-3, with 10 bases matching TRBD2. Per the germline V gene, CDR1 is MDHEN and CDR2 is SYDVKM. V lost 5 bases and J lost 4; bases outside the gene matches: 12. CDR3 length: 17 residues. CDR3 in amino acids: CASSTFPLAGEADTQYF. As DNA, the CDR3 is TGTGCCAGCAGTACATTCCCCCTAGCGGGAGAGGCAGATACGCAGTATTTT. Based on the CDR3 plus reference TRBV28 and TRBJ2-3, the full variable domain is DVKVTQSSRYLVKRTGEKVFLECVQDMDHENMFWYRQDPGLGLRLIYFSYDVKMKEKGDIPEGYSVSREKKERFSLILESASTNQTSMYLCASSTFPLAGEADTQYFGPGTRLTVL.

The V call is TRBV7-2, the J call TRBJ2-5; TRBD2 agrees at 12 bases. J gave up 6 bases and V 4 bases, and 6 bases lay outside the gene matches. This CDR3 contains 15 residues. CDR1 and CDR2 from the germline V gene are SGHTA and FQGNSA. CDR3 sequence: CASSSSGGDVKTQYF. In DNA form, the CDR3 reads TGTGCCAGCAGCTCTAGCGGGGGGGACGTTAAGACCCAGTACTTC.

This clonotype has ten or more counts. The chain carries TRBV24-1 and TRBJ2-1; 7 nucleotides line up with TRBD2. This CDR3 comprises 13 residues. The germline V gene has CDR1 KGHDR and CDR2 SFDVKD. With 10 bases clipped from V and 3 bases from J, the junction kept 5 bases outside the gene matches. Here the CDR3 DNA reads TGTGCCACGCGGGGGACCTACTACAATGAGCAGTTCTTC. Its protein product is CATRGTYYNEQFF.

The sample holds many counts of this clonotype. V and J are TRBV3-1 and TRBJ2-3; TRBD2 matches at 10 bases. This CDR3 spans 15 amino acids. Trimming took 3 bases from V and 4 from J; bases not matched to a gene: 4. Germline V gene data show CDR1 as LGHDT and CDR2 as YNNKEL (reference sequence). The DNA for the CDR3 is TGTGCCAGCAGCCACGCTAGCGGGGGAGCAGATACGCAGTATTTT. This encodes CASSHASGGADTQYF.

At least ten counts were recorded for this clonotype. In DNA form, the CDR3 reads TGCAGTGCTAGGTTCAGGACGAATCAGCCCCAGCATTTT. Translation: CSARFRTNQPQHF. The V gene is TRBV20-1, the J gene TRBJ1-5; D gene unclear. Germline V gene lookup returns CDR1 DFQATT and CDR2 SNEGSKA (reference sequence). Trimming took 3 bases from V and 4 from J, leaving 10 bases between them. This CDR3 has 13 amino acids.

Ten or more counts support this clonotype. The chain combines TRBV12-3 or TRBV12-4 with TRBJ2-2; D call uncertain. This CDR3 contains 14 residues. Trimming pared 2 bases from V and 5 bases from J, leaving 9 bases between. For the CDR3, the DNA is TGTGCCAGCAGTTTAAAAGGCATTACCGGGGAGCTGTTTTTT. Amino acid sequence: CASSLKGITGELFF.

The sample holds many counts of this clonotype. The rearrangement links TRBV20-1 to TRBJ1-1, with D unresolved. Per the germline V gene, CDR1 is DFQATT and CDR2 is SNEGSKA (reference sequence). The CDR3 is made up of 8 amino acids. CDR3 protein: CSNTEAFF. The CDR3 DNA sequence: TGCTCAAACACTGAAGCTTTCTTT.

Many counts were recorded for this clonotype. The CDR3 protein is CASSPGLAEVYEQYF. The CDR3 coding sequence is TGTGCCAGCAGCCCTGGACTAGCGGAAGTATACGAGCAGTACTTC. The chain uses TRBV13 and TRBJ2-7; TRBD2 agrees at 10 bases. The J segment lost 4 bases and the V segment lost 5 bases, leaving 8 bases of the junction unmatched. The CDR3 is made up of 15 amino acids. Germline lookup yields CDR1 PRHDT and CDR2 FYEKMQ (reference sequence).

Many counts were recorded for this clonotype. V and J are TRBV20-1 and TRBJ2-3; the match to TRBD1 covers 10 bases. This CDR3 spans 14 amino acids. The V gene's germline CDR1 is DFQATT and CDR2 SNEGSKA (reference sequence). The CDR3 sequence is CRATRDRGFDTQYF. The CDR3 bases are TGCAGAGCAACCCGGGACAGGGGATTTGATACGCAGTATTTT.